Below, one TCR beta chain is given with its context. Time point specified: baseline, week 1 (first vaccination visit). Specified treatment: pre-vaccination baseline after standard-of-care therapy. This specimen belongs to a study of a mutant IDH1 vaccine in newly diagnosed glioma. Produced via immunoSEQ multiplex PCR; TCRdb's table is partial and in-frame only. The sample shows tens of thousands of clones, approximately 85% of them seen only once. Germline CDR1 reads MNHEY; CDR2 reads SMNVEV (reference sequence). V was shortened by 2 bases and J by 5 bases, with 9 bases between the two germline ends. This CDR3 is 14 amino acids long.

The sequencing used PBMCs, collected from a glioma patient treated with radiotherapy, temozolomide or both. The origin of this receptor is a man aged 50 or older with glioma. The chain joins TRBV27 to TRBJ1-4; D is possibly TRBD1 (6 bases). DNA of the CDR3: TGTGCCAGCAGTTTAGGGGGCACAAATGAAAAACTGTTTTTT. Amino acid sequence: CASSLGGTNEKLFF. Supplemented by reference TRBV27 and TRBJ1-4, the full variable domain reads EAQVTQNPRYLITVTGKKLTVTCSQNMNHEYMSWYRQDPGLGLRQIYYSMNVEVTDKGDVPEGYKVSRKEKRNFPLILESPSPNQTSLYFCASSLGGTNEKLFFGSGTQLSVL.